What follows describes a single T cell receptor (beta chain). The antigen is unknown. This CDR3 comprises 14 residues. Germline CDR1 LNHDA, CDR2 SQIVND (reference sequence). Trimming removed 6 bases at V and 1 base at J, with 12 bases between. The donors were members of the validation cohort, which comprised 120 subjects and was separate from the first cohort of 666 subjects. This sample is part of a study of cytomegalovirus exposure and HLA in healthy donors. Profiled with immunoSEQ multiplex PCR; TCRdb holds only in-frame clones, not every one. Altogether about 97,000 clones are present, about 95% being singletons, with the ten largest covering roughly 0.82%. General study results and limits: Confirmation was obtained in vitro that a few CMV-associated chains are specific for CMV antigens.

The sample consisted of PBMCs. The gene calls are TRBV19 and TRBJ1-1, with D uncertain. The TCR originated in a woman aged 18-35 years in good health and CMV-seronegative. The CDR3 DNA reads as TGTGCCAGTAGGCCGACATTCAAGAACACTGAAGCTTTCTTT. It translates to CASRPTFKNTEAFF.